The 16 T cell receptor beta chains listed next were all sequenced from one sample in a study of blood T cell repertoires in COVID-19 (dated by TCRdb to 2020 to 2021). The library was produced with the immunoSEQ multiplex PCR assay. TCRdb took this table from immuneACCESS and kept in-frame rearrangements with V and J called. Such tables lack part of the clones; where checked against another copy, unresolved V genes explain under half of the gap, and the rest is unexplained. The sample table contains roughly 220,000 clones; only one count was recorded for 84% of them. The ten largest clones add up to approximately 6.6% of the sample. Sequencing used PBMCs or T cells enriched from blood (not recorded which). Receptor source: a middle-aged woman who had recovered from COVID-19.

In its sample, this clone was seen once. This chain joins TRBV7-2 and TRBJ2-7; D is ambiguous. The CDR3 totals 15 residues. Per germline, CDR1 SGHTA and CDR2 FQGNSA. V lost 3 bases, J lost 0 bases, and 12 bases lay in between. The CDR3 DNA reads TGTGCCAGCAGCTTTAGATACCGGAGCTCCTACGAGCAGTACTTC. Translation gives CASSFRYRSSYEQYF.

The rearrangement joins TRBV6-5 to TRBJ2-7, with D possibly TRBD2 on 5 matching bases. The CDR3 is 11 amino acids. Germline V lookup: CDR1 MNHEY, CDR2 SVGAGI. V lost 8 bases and J 0 bases, leaving 5 bases between the germline ends. The CDR3 DNA sequence: TGTGCCAGCGGACTCTCCTACGAGCAGTACTTC. Its protein product is CASGLSYEQYF.

V is TRBV7-9 and J is TRBJ1-6; D is uncertain. The ends were cut back, 3 bases at V and 10 bases at J, with 10 bases in the middle. Per the germline V gene, CDR1 is SEHNR and CDR2 is FQNEAQ (reference sequence). The CDR3 totals 13 residues. CDR3 residues: CASSFGGYSPLHF. The DNA for the CDR3 is TGTGCCAGCAGCTTTGGAGGATACTCACCCCTCCACTTT.

Only a few counts were recorded for this clone. The same CDR3 can be traced to other DNA sequences in this sample. The CDR3 loop is CASSQDRQGARNTIYF. CDR3 bases: TGTGCCAGCAGCCAAGATCGGCAGGGGGCGAGAAACACCATATATTTT. The V gene is TRBV3-1 (or the pseudogene TRBV3-2), the J gene TRBJ1-3, with 8 nucleotides matching TRBD1. J gave up 5 bases and V 0 bases, and 6 bases lay outside the gene matches. Germline assignment: CDR1 LGHDT and CDR2 YNNKEL (reference sequence). The CDR3 covers 16 residues.

This sequence joins TRBV28 and TRBJ2-5; tentative D call: TRBD1 (6 bases). CDR3 size: 15 residues. Germline CDR1 reads MDHEN; CDR2 reads SYDVKM. V lost 6 bases, J lost 5 bases, and 19 bases lay in between. CDR3 in DNA: TGTGCCAGCAGACTCCGTCCGGGACATAGGGAGACCCAGTACTTC. Protein product: CASRLRPGHRETQYF.

The chain recombines TRBV7-2 with TRBJ1-3; 8 bases match TRBD1. CDR1 SGHTA and CDR2 FQGNSA come from the germline V gene. V dropped 1 base and J dropped 5; count of bases not matched to a gene: 10. There are 17 residues in the CDR3. CDR3 in amino acids: CASSLVGQGAQRNTIYF. The CDR3 DNA sequence: TGTGCCAGCAGCTTAGTAGGTCAGGGGGCGCAGAGAAACACCATATATTTT.

The chain joins TRBV18 to TRBJ2-1, with 13 bases matching TRBD2. The CDR3 runs 18 residues. CDR1 and CDR2 (germline): KGHSH, LQKENI. The trim removed 1 base at V and 4 bases at J, leaving 7 bases unmatched. In DNA form, the CDR3 reads TGTGCCAGCTCACCACGAACTAGCGGGAGGGATTATTACAATGAGCAGTTCTTC. Its translation is CASSPRTSGRDYYNEQFF.

J is TRBJ1-2 and V is TRBV5-1; possibly TRBD1 for D (5 bases). From germline, CDR1 is SGHRS and CDR2 YFSETQ. CDR3 length equals 16 residues. V lost 0 bases to trimming and J lost 5 bases, with 17 bases between them. CDR3 nucleotides: TGCGCCAGCAGCTTGGTGGGTGCGGGGGATCTTTATGGCTACACCTTC. This sequence encodes CASSLVGAGDLYGYTF.

The V and J genes are TRBV28 and TRBJ1-2; the D is unclear. The CDR3 extends over 14 amino acids. Per the germline V gene, CDR1 is MDHEN and CDR2 is SYDVKM. V shed 6 bases and J shed 2 bases, with 13 bases lying between them. Here the CDR3 reads CASSEGLPNYGYTF. CDR3 nucleotide sequence: TGTGCCAGCAGCGAAGGACTCCCGAACTATGGCTACACCTTC.

The genes are TRBV24-1 and TRBJ2-3, with 7 nucleotides matching TRBD2. The J segment lost 2 bases and the V segment lost 5 bases, leaving 6 bases of the junction unmatched. Germline V gene sequence: CDR1 KGHDR, CDR2 SFDVKD. This CDR3 contains 15 residues. The CDR3 region is CATSGKGRVTDTQYF. CDR3 in DNA: TGTGCCACCAGTGGGAAGGGGAGGGTCACAGATACGCAGTATTTT.

The CDR3 DNA reads as TGTGCCAGCAGCTTACTAGCGGGAGCAGAGACCCAGTACTTC. Translation gives CASSLLAGAETQYF. V is TRBV5-4 and J is TRBJ2-5; 11 bases map to TRBD2. The CDR3 is 14 residues long. CDR1 is SGHNT and CDR2 is YYREEE in the germline V gene (reference sequence). The junction had 1 base not matched to a gene; V was cut back by 2 bases and J by 4 bases.

The CDR3 loop reads CASNRRDRGRDEQYF. In nucleotides, the CDR3 is TGTGCCAGCAATCGCCGGGACAGGGGAAGAGACGAGCAGTACTTC. The J gene is TRBJ2-7, the V gene TRBV2, with TRBD1 identical over 10 bases. The CDR3 runs to 15 residues. Germline lookup yields CDR1 SNHLY and CDR2 FYNNEI. J gave up 5 bases and V 7 bases, and 11 bases lay outside the gene matches.

The V call is TRBV10-3, the J call TRBJ2-1; 9 nucleotides align to TRBD2. The CDR3 contains 17 residues. Germline V gives CDR1 ENHRY, CDR2 SYGVKD. V lost 0 bases to trimming and J lost 3 bases; unmatched junction nucleotides: 6. Here the CDR3 DNA reads TGTGCCATCAGTGAGTCCCAGGCTAGCGGGGACTACAATGAGCAGTTCTTC. This encodes CAISESQASGDYNEQFF.

This clone was observed a few times. The chain employs TRBV18 and TRBJ1-1; 7 bases map to TRBD1. The CDR3 is 14 amino acids. The junction had 2 bases not matched to a gene; V was cut back by 3 bases and J by 1 base. Per germline, CDR1 KGHSH and CDR2 LQKENI. The CDR3 nucleotides read TGTGCCAGCTCACCGGGACAGAAGAACACTGAAGCTTTCTTT. Its protein is CASSPGQKNTEAFF.

The count of this clone is one. The chain employs TRBV10-1 and TRBJ1-2; TRBD1 aligns across 8 bases. The CDR3 extends over 13 amino acids. In germline, CDR1 is WNHNN, CDR2 SYGVQD (reference sequence). The V segment lost 2 bases and the J segment 4 bases; nucleotides outside the gene matches: 0. This CDR3 is CASSEGQGYGYTF. The CDR3 nucleotides read TGCGCCAGCAGTGAGGGACAGGGCTATGGCTACACCTTC.

The chain employs TRBV6-5 and TRBJ1-5; no clear D gene. Trimming left V 6 bases short and J 5 bases short, with 17 bases between. Germline CDR1 MNHEY, CDR2 SVGAGI. CDR3 size: 15 residues. CDR3 sequence (DNA): TGTGCCAGCAGCTTCGCGCTAGGTAATCATCAGCCCCAGCATTTT. It yields the protein CASSFALGNHQPQHF.